Listed here are 12 T cell receptor beta chains from one sample, sequenced in a study of T-cell memory formation after mild COVID-19. A single record per CDR3 protein comes from TCRdb applying MiXCR to the 5' RACE reads. The repertoire holds fewer than 600,000 distinct CDR3 sequences, with about a fifth as singletons. Sequencing used PBMCs or a T cell subset sorted from them (not recorded which). The receptors come from an adult woman who had mild COVID-19 (a few samples of this study predate the infection). Cell type and time point are not known.

This rearrangement joins TRBV12-3 or TRBV12-4 to TRBJ2-7; possibly TRBD1 for D (5 bases). The V end lost 6 bases, the J end lost 6 bases, and 18 bases lay between the germline ends. This CDR3 is 14 amino acids long. CDR3 amino acids: CASRKTALGREQYF. The CDR3 DNA is TGTGCCAGCAGAAAGACAGCTCTAGGACGCGAGCAGTACTTC.

This chain uses TRBV7-8 with TRBJ2-1; D is perhaps TRBD2 (7 bases). There are 15 residues in the CDR3. V gave up 0 bases and J gave up 6 bases, with 12 bases separating them. The germline V gene has CDR1 SGHVS and CDR2 FQNEAQ. CDR3 DNA: TGTGCCAGCAGCTTAGCGGGGGGGGCTTCCAATGAGCAGTTCTTC. It codes for CASSLAGGASNEQFF.

The chain is built from TRBV3-1 and TRBJ1-2; D is perhaps TRBD1 (6 bases). CDR3 length equals 16 residues. Trimming pared 5 bases from V and 2 bases from J, leaving 18 bases between. Germline CDR1 reads LGHDT; CDR2 reads YNNKEL (reference sequence). CDR3 DNA sequence: TGTGCCAGCAGCTTCGGGACACCTGACTGGAACTATGGCTACACCTTC. Translation gives CASSFGTPDWNYGYTF.

The chain joins TRBV24-1 to TRBJ1-2; D remains ambiguous. Germline V gene sequence: CDR1 KGHDR, CDR2 SFDVKD. The CDR3 has 11 amino acids. The V and J ends lost 4 bases and 13 bases respectively, with 12 bases between them. CDR3 in amino acids: CATSDPASFTF. CDR3 sequence (DNA): TGTGCCACCAGTGACCCCGCCAGTTTCACCTTC.

This clonotype was seen only a few times. The V gene is TRBV7-9, the J gene TRBJ2-7, with 11 nucleotides matching TRBD2. Germline CDR1 SEHNR, CDR2 FQNEAQ (reference sequence). V shed 5 bases and J 6 bases; nucleotides not matched to a gene: 12. The CDR3 has 16 amino acids. This chain's CDR3 is CASSPPTSGEKLEQYF. The CDR3 coding sequence is TGTGCCAGCAGCCCCCCGACTAGCGGGGAGAAGCTCGAGCAGTACTTC. The whole variable domain, filled in from reference TRBV7-9 and TRBJ2-7, reads DTGVSQNPRHKITKRGQNVTFRCDPISEHNRLYWYRQTLGQGPEFLTYFQNEAQLEKSRLLSDRFSAERPKGSFSTLEIQRTEQGDSAMYLCASSPPTSGEKLEQYFGPGTRLTVT.

The chain combines TRBV3-1 with TRBJ2-7; D is unclear. Germline V gives CDR1 LGHDT, CDR2 YNNKEL (reference sequence). The V end lost 2 bases, the J end lost 5 bases, and 13 bases lay between the germline ends. The CDR3 covers 14 residues. The CDR3, as DNA: TGTGCCAGCAGCCAAATGGACGGTTCTAACGAGCAGTACTTC. Its translation: CASSQMDGSNEQYF.

The chain uses TRBV12-3 or TRBV12-4 and TRBJ1-2, with TRBD1 as a possible D gene (5 bases). V gave up 11 bases and J gave up 4 bases, with 23 bases separating them. This CDR3 region has 15 residues. CDR3 region: CAVQLGGTQFYGYTF. Written as DNA, the CDR3 is TGTGCCGTCCAACTCGGGGGTACCCAGTTCTATGGCTACACCTTC.

The rearrangement links TRBV29-1 to TRBJ1-1; possibly TRBD1 for D (5 bases). Germline CDR1 and CDR2: SQVTM and ANQGSEA. The CDR3 runs to 11 residues. V gave up 7 bases and J gave up 4 bases, with 10 bases separating them. In DNA form, the CDR3 reads TGCAGCGCTGGGACCAGCACTGAAGCTTTCTTT. This codes for CSAGTSTEAFF.

The V gene is TRBV27, the J gene TRBJ1-2, with a weak D call TRBD1 (5 bases). This CDR3 is built from 14 residues. Trimming took 6 bases from V and 6 from J, leaving 17 bases between them. Germline V lookup: CDR1 MNHEY, CDR2 SMNVEV (reference sequence). CDR3 bases: TGTGCCAGCAGCCCGGGGGGGTTTAAGAATGGCTACACCTTC. This sequence encodes CASSPGGFKNGYTF.

This rearrangement joins TRBV7-8 to TRBJ2-3, with TRBD2 identical over 9 bases. The CDR3 length is 16 residues. V shed 6 bases and J 1 base; nucleotides not matched to a gene: 8. CDR1 and CDR2 from the germline V gene are SGHVS and FQNEAQ. The CDR3 bases are TGTGCCAGCAGAAAAAGAGCGGGGGGTGGCACAGATACGCAGTATTTT. Translation gives CASRKRAGGGTDTQYF.

There are a few counts of this clonotype. V gene TRBV10-3 combines with J gene TRBJ1-4; D perhaps matches TRBD1 (6 bases). V was pared by 5 bases and J by 4 bases, with 17 bases between. This CDR3 has 16 amino acids. The germline gives CDR1 ENHRY, CDR2 SYGVKD. CDR3 DNA: TGTGCCATCAGTCCCGGACAGCTTCGGATTAATGAAAAACTGTTTTTT. It is translated as CAISPGQLRINEKLFF.

CDR3 coding DNA: TGTGCCAGCAGCCTTCTCCTAAACCAAGCGGGCGTTGGGAATGAGCAGTTCTTC. Its translation is CASSLLLNQAGVGNEQFF. The V gene is TRBV6-2 or TRBV6-3, the J gene TRBJ2-1, with a tentative D call TRBD2 (6 bases). The CDR3 contains 18 residues. The germline gives CDR1 MNHEY, CDR2 SVGEGT. V lost 6 bases, J lost 7 bases, and 28 bases lay in between.